This paragraph reports one T cell receptor beta chain. This record comes from a study of T cell changes during pregnancy in multiple sclerosis. The table came from immunoSEQ multiplex PCR; TCRdb's copy has only in-frame clones and leaves some out. The sample shows about 100,000 clones, just over 90% of them seen only once. The receptor's source is a female donor with multiple sclerosis, enrolled in a pregnancy study. Sequences were derived from peripheral blood, sampled in the second trimester of pregnancy.

CDR3 DNA: TGTGCCAGCAGCCGTGGTGGTGGGACTAGCGGGAGATTTGAGCAGTTCTTC. This gives the protein CASSRGGGTSGRFEQFF. The chain has TRBV5-6 and TRBJ2-1, with TRBD2 matching over 14 bases. The length of the CDR3 is 17 residues. Germline V gene lookup returns CDR1 SGHDT and CDR2 YYEEEE. Germline trimming cut 4 bases from V and 9 bases from J; bases unmatched to any gene: 12.